These T cell receptor beta chains were read from a single sample in a study of identical twins. A single record per CDR3 protein comes from TCRdb applying MiXCR to the 5' RACE reads. The sample lists hundreds of thousands of distinct CDR3 sequences, roughly 24% occurring once. A further study also used this sample, focusing on T cells expressing NK-cell markers.

The specimen sequenced was CD4+ T cells sorted from blood. These receptors all come from a woman younger than 30 in good health. CDR3s include the opening cysteine and the closing phenylalanine or tryptophan. The D gene is left open where the match is weak. Some rows mark clone size as missing; the rest say once, few, many or name a class of expanded clone.

v_gene,d_gene,abundance,j_gene,CDR3nt,CDR3aa
TRBV20-1,.,once,TRBJ2-3,TGCAGTGTACCGGGACTCACTAGCACAGATACGCAGTATTTT,CSVPGLTSTDTQYF
TRBV10-3,.,few,TRBJ2-5,TGTGCCATCAAAGGGTACGGATCGGGGGACCAAGAGACCCAGTACTTC,CAIKGYGSGDQETQYF
TRBV20-1,TRBD1,.,TRBJ2-4,TGCAGTGCTAGGCCCGGGACAGGAAACATTCAGTACTTC,CSARPGTGNIQYF
TRBV2,.,.,TRBJ2-2,TGTGCCAGCAGGAACGTCCGGGACTCCGGGGAGCTGTTTTTT,CASRNVRDSGELFF
TRBV20-1,TRBD2,.,TRBJ2-2,TGCAGTGCTAGGAAACTAGCGGGAGGGACCGGGGAGCTGTTTTTT,CSARKLAGGTGELFF
TRBV15,.,.,TRBJ1-1,TGTGCCACCAGCAGTGCCAGGGCTGTCACTGAAGCTTTCTTT,CATSSARAVTEAFF
TRBV5-1,.,few,TRBJ2-2,TGCGCCAGCAGCTGGTCTTCCACCGGGGAGCTGTTTTTT,CASSWSSTGELFF
TRBV12-5,.,few,TRBJ2-4,TGTGCTAGTGGTTTGGTAGACATTCAGTACTTC,CASGLVDIQYF
TRBV5-1,TRBD2,few,TRBJ2-3,TGCGCCAGCAGCTCCTTAGCGGGAGGGGAAGATACGCAGTATTTT,CASSSLAGGEDTQYF
TRBV18,.,.,TRBJ1-6,TGTGCCAGCTCACGATCGGACGGCCTGAATTCACCCCTCCACTTT,CASSRSDGLNSPLHF
TRBV12-3/TRBV12-4,TRBD2,.,TRBJ2-2,TGTGCCAGCAAACCGGGACTAGCGGGGGGGCGGGGGGAGCTGTTTTTT,CASKPGLAGGRGELFF
TRBV6-5,.,.,TRBJ2-1,TGTGCCAGCAGTTGGGGCCAACCTACCTACAATGAGCAGTTCTTC,CASSWGQPTYNEQFF
TRBV12-3/TRBV12-4,.,many,TRBJ2-6,TGTGCCAGCAGTTCACGTGGGCCGTATGGGGCTGGGGCCAACGTCCTGACTTTC,CASSSRGPYGAGANVLTF
TRBV11-2,.,few,TRBJ2-2,TGTGCCAGCAGCTCCCCCTGGGGGACGGCACGAGGCACCGGGGAGCTGTTTTTT,CASSSPWGTARGTGELFF
TRBV6-2/TRBV6-3,.,few,TRBJ2-7,TGTGCCAGCAGTTACCGCCGAAACAGGGCAATTTCCTACGAGCAGTACTTC,CASSYRRNRAISYEQYF
TRBV29-1,.,.,TRBJ2-6,TGCAGCGTATCTGGGGCCAACGTCCTGACTTTC,CSVSGANVLTF
TRBV6-5,TRBD1,few,TRBJ1-6,TGTGCCAGCAGTTACACACAGGGGTTAGAATCACCCCTCCACTTT,CASSYTQGLESPLHF
TRBV20-1,.,.,TRBJ2-5,TGCAGTGCTAGAGGTTCTACTAGTCACGCTGAGACCCAGTACTTC,CSARGSTSHAETQYF
TRBV6-2/TRBV6-3,.,.,TRBJ2-7,TGTGCCAGCAGTATGTCCTACGAGCAGTACTTC,CASSMSYEQYF
TRBV7-6,.,.,TRBJ2-3,TGTGCCAGCAGCTTAGGCCGACCCCCGGCACCGGCGGATACGCAGTATTTT,CASSLGRPPAPADTQYF
TRBV20-1,TRBD2,few,TRBJ2-7,TGCAGTGCTAGAGGACTAGCGGCGACCTACGAGCAGTACTTC,CSARGLAATYEQYF
TRBV15,.,few,TRBJ2-1,TGTGCCACCAGCAGAGGAAGGACAGCCGGCTACAATGAGCAGTTCTTC,CATSRGRTAGYNEQFF
TRBV6-1,.,.,TRBJ1-4,TGTGCCAGCAGTGAACGAGGCAGAGTAATAGAAAAACTGTTTTTT,CASSERGRVIEKLFF
TRBV9,.,few,TRBJ2-5,TGTGCCAGCAGCAGTCGGATGTACCAAGAGACCCAGTACTTC,CASSSRMYQETQYF
TRBV9,.,.,TRBJ2-7,TGTGCCAGCAGCGTAGACGGGAGCTCCTACGAGCAGTACTTC,CASSVDGSSYEQYF
TRBV3-1,.,few,TRBJ2-3,TGTGCCAGCAGCCAGGGGTCCTTCACAGATACGCAGTATTTT,CASSQGSFTDTQYF